This is a list of T cell receptor beta chains from one sample in a study of graft-versus-host responses after intestinal transplantation. Some clones are missing from TCRdb's copy, which holds only in-frame ones; the method was immunoSEQ multiplex PCR. The table lists 40,000 or so clones, around 96% of them singletons. These receptors are not linked to any known antigen. The material was unstimulated CD8+ T cells sorted from spleen or lymph node cells, obtained before transplant. The receptors derive from a human donor who was the organ donor for an intestinal transplant. The CDR3 runs from the conserved cysteine through the conserved F or W. Each record gives: J gene, clone size, V gene, D gene, CDR3 DNA, CDR3 protein. The D gene is left open where the match is weak. A clone size is listed for some rows: how often the clone was seen (once, few, many), or a class if it is expanded.

TRBJ1-2	-	TRBV7-9	TRBD1	TGTGCCAGCAGCTTAGTCGGACAGGCAGCTAACTATGGCTACACCTTC	CASSLVGQAANYGYTF
TRBJ2-3	-	TRBV28	TRBD1	TGTGCCAGCAGTTTATATTACAGGGGATGGGTGGGGACAGATACGCAGTATTTT	CASSLYYRGWVGTDTQYF
TRBJ1-2	once	TRBV4-1	TRBD1	TGCGCCAGCAGCCACGGACAGGGAGGCTACACCTTC	CASSHGQGGYTF
TRBJ2-3	-	TRBV29-1	TRBD2	TGCAGCGGGTCCCCGGGACTAGCGGGGTTCACAGATACGCAGTATTTT	CSGSPGLAGFTDTQYF
TRBJ1-6	-	TRBV5-1	TRBD1	TGCGCCAACCAGGACAGGCCTATTAATTCACCCCTCCACTTT	CANQDRPINSPLHF
TRBJ1-6	-	TRBV4-3	-	TGCGCCAGCAGCCAAAGCCGGAGCTCCTATAATTCACCCCTCCACTTT	CASSQSRSSYNSPLHF
TRBJ2-3	once	TRBV30	-	TGTGCCTGGAGTGTGGGAGGCACAGATACGCAGTATTTT	CAWSVGGTDTQYF
TRBJ2-1	-	TRBV6-1	TRBD2	TGTGCCAGCACGGTTAGCGGGGGGGTCAGGGAGCAGTTCTTC	CASTVSGGVREQFF
TRBJ2-7	-	TRBV29-1	TRBD2	TGCAGCGTTGAAGATGCCAGCGGGGGAATCGACGAGCAGTACTTC	CSVEDASGGIDEQYF
TRBJ1-2	-	TRBV27	TRBD1	TGTGCCAGTTACTCCGGGACAGGGATCTATGGCTACACCTTC	CASYSGTGIYGYTF
TRBJ1-3	-	TRBV23-1	TRBD1	TGCGCCAGCACCCCCGGGACAGGCAATACCTCTGGAAACACCATATATTTT	CASTPGTGNTSGNTIYF
TRBJ1-4	-	TRBV6-5	TRBD1	TGTGCCAGCAGGGCCCGGGACAGGGCTAGTGAAAAACTGTTTTTT	CASRARDRASEKLFF
TRBJ2-1	-	TRBV6-5	TRBD2	TGTGCCAGCAGTTACTCCGGAGCGGGGGGGCCACATGAGCAGTTCTTC	CASSYSGAGGPHEQFF
TRBJ1-1	-	TRBV9	TRBD1	TGTGCCAGCAGCCCTGGACAGGTATACACTGAAGCTTTCTTT	CASSPGQVYTEAFF
TRBJ1-3	-	TRBV4-3	-	TGCGCCAGCAGCCAAGATTCGGGGGACCCTGGAAACACCATATATTTT	CASSQDSGDPGNTIYF
TRBJ2-1	-	TRBV27	-	TGTGCCAGCAGCAAGGGGTCATCGGGGGCTAACAATGAGCAGTTCTTC	CASSKGSSGANNEQFF
TRBJ2-1	-	TRBV9	-	TGTGCCAGCAGCGCCTTTTTGAGCTCCTACAATGAGCAGTTCTTC	CASSAFLSSYNEQFF
TRBJ2-2	-	TRBV28	-	TGTGCCAGCAGGACCACCGGGGAGCTGTTTTTT	CASRTTGELFF
TRBJ2-7	-	TRBV5-1	TRBD2	TGCGCCAGCAGCATGACTAGCGGGGCTCACTACGAGCAGTACTTC	CASSMTSGAHYEQYF
TRBJ2-5	-	TRBV7-7	TRBD1	TGTGCTAGCAGCTATCGGGACAGGGAAGGAGAGACCCAGTACTTC	CASSYRDREGETQYF
TRBJ1-2	-	TRBV14	-	TGTGCCAGCAGCCCAGGGAGTAGCTTTGGCTACACCTTC	CASSPGSSFGYTF
TRBJ2-7	-	TRBV7-2	TRBD1	TGTGCCAGCAGCCCAGGGGGCGAGCAGTACTTC	CASSPGGEQYF
TRBJ1-1	-	TRBV28	-	TGTGCCACCGGACGGGGGATGGGCGCTTTCTTT	CATGRGMGAFF
TRBJ2-3	-	TRBV7-2	-	TGTGCCAGCGGGGGGGGCGGGGCAGATACGCAGTATTTT	CASGGGGADTQYF
TRBJ2-7	-	TRBV6-1	TRBD1	TGTGCCAGCAGTGAAGGACAGGGGCTCTACGAGCAGTACTTC	CASSEGQGLYEQYF
TRBJ1-4	-	TRBV5-6	-	TGTGCCAGCGTACGGAGGGGGGGTGGCGAAAAACTGTTTTTT	CASVRRGGGEKLFF
TRBJ1-5	once	TRBV9	-	TGTGCCAGCAGCGTAGAGGGTATCAGCAATCAGCCCCAGCATTTT	CASSVEGISNQPQHF
TRBJ1-4	-	TRBV5-5	-	TGTGCCAGCAGTACGGGGGGTGAAAAACTGTTTTTT	CASSTGGEKLFF
TRBJ1-2	-	TRBV4-3	TRBD1	TGCGCCAGCAGCGTGACCGGGACAGCTAACTATGGCTACACCTTC	CASSVTGTANYGYTF
TRBJ2-5	-	TRBV6-5	-	TGTGCCAGCAGTTCCTCGGTTGACATGGCAGAGACCCAGTACTTC	CASSSSVDMAETQYF
TRBJ1-1	-	TRBV6-5	-	TGTGCCAGCAGTACGAGTGATTCGAACACTGAAGCTTTCTTT	CASSTSDSNTEAFF
TRBJ1-5	-	TRBV7-9	-	TGTGCCAGCAGCTTAAAGGGGAACAATCAGCCCCAGCATTTT	CASSLKGNNQPQHF
TRBJ2-7	-	TRBV30	-	TGTGCCTGGAGTGCGGGCGGGGTCGAGCAGTACTTC	CAWSAGGVEQYF
TRBJ2-1	once	TRBV9	TRBD1	TGTGCCAGCAGCCCCAAAACAGGGGGCGTGAATGAGCAGTTCTTC	CASSPKTGGVNEQFF
TRBJ2-5	-	TRBV29-1	-	TGCAGCGTTGAGATGGGGCTGAAAGAGACCCAGTACTTC	CSVEMGLKETQYF
TRBJ1-5	-	TRBV14	TRBD1	TGTGCCAGCAGCCATATTGGCAGGGGGCCGAATCAGCCCCAGCATTTT	CASSHIGRGPNQPQHF
TRBJ1-1	-	TRBV7-9	-	TGTGCCAGCAGCTTAATTGGGCATGAAGCTTTCTTT	CASSLIGHEAFF
TRBJ1-2	-	TRBV4-1	-	TGCGCCAGCAGCCAAGAACCAGCCTATGGCTACACCTTC	CASSQEPAYGYTF
TRBJ1-5	-	TRBV6-6	-	TGTGCCAGCAGCCCAACAGGGTATGGCCAGCATTTT	CASSPTGYGQHF
TRBJ2-2	-	TRBV7-9	-	TGTGCCAGCAGCTTAGCCACCGGGGAGCTGTTTTTT	CASSLATGELFF
TRBJ2-1	-	TRBV15	-	TGTGCCACCAGCAGAGATCCGGTGGGGGGAGCTAATGAGCAGTTCTTC	CATSRDPVGGANEQFF
TRBJ2-3	-	TRBV13	-	TGTGCCAGCAGCTTACTCCCAGATACGCAGTATTTT	CASSLLPDTQYF
TRBJ2-1	-	TRBV27	-	TGTGCCAGCAGTTTAGGCAATGAGCAGTTCTTC	CASSLGNEQFF
TRBJ2-7	-	TRBV6-5	TRBD2	TGTGCCAGCAGTTACCTCGGGAGGGCCCCTTACGAGCAGTACTTC	CASSYLGRAPYEQYF
TRBJ2-1	-	TRBV5-1	TRBD2	TGCGCCAGCAGCTTGGCGCTAGCGGGGGGGTCGATCGATGAGCAGTTCTTC	CASSLALAGGSIDEQFF
TRBJ2-6	-	TRBV11-3	-	TGTGCCAGCAGCCTGGACGGTTTGCCCCTCTCTGGGGCCAACGTCCTGACTTTC	CASSLDGLPLSGANVLTF
TRBJ1-1	-	TRBV4-1	-	TGCGCCAGCACCCTATTTGGACCTGGGGGCACTGAAGCTTTCTTT	CASTLFGPGGTEAFF
TRBJ2-2	-	TRBV7-9	-	TGTGCCAGCAGCTTAACCCAGGGAGTAAACACCGGGGAGCTGTTTTTT	CASSLTQGVNTGELFF
TRBJ2-7	-	TRBV19	-	TGTGCCAGTAGTATGCGGGATGCCTACGAGCAGTACTTC	CASSMRDAYEQYF
TRBJ2-1	-	TRBV5-1	-	TGCGCCAGCAGCTTGATTGGGTCTAGCGAGTACAATGAGCAGTTCTTC	CASSLIGSSEYNEQFF
TRBJ2-7	-	TRBV30	TRBD1	TGTGCCTGGAGGGACAGGGAGCGATACGAGCAGTACTTC	CAWRDRERYEQYF
TRBJ2-6	-	TRBV5-1	TRBD1	TGCGCCAGCAGCTACGGGACAGAAGGTTCTGGGGCCAACGTCCTGACTTTC	CASSYGTEGSGANVLTF
TRBJ2-7	-	TRBV6-5	-	TGTGCCAGCAGGGTTGTCGGCAGTGGTCCCGAGCAGTACTTC	CASRVVGSGPEQYF
TRBJ2-5	-	TRBV7-7	TRBD1	TGTGCTAGCAGCTCCACTAAATACGGGACAGGGGGCGGAGAGACCCAGTACTTC	CASSSTKYGTGGGETQYF
TRBJ1-2	-	TRBV27	-	TGTGCCAGCAGTTGGGGCCCGCCTGTCCGGGACCCTTATGGCTACACCTTC	CASSWGPPVRDPYGYTF
TRBJ2-7	-	TRBV30	TRBD2	TGTGCCTGTTCCCGGGGGGAGTCCTACGAGCAGTACTTC	CACSRGESYEQYF
TRBJ1-1	-	TRBV5-1	-	TGCGCCAGCAGACCTACAGGGCGCACTGAAGCTTTCTTT	CASRPTGRTEAFF